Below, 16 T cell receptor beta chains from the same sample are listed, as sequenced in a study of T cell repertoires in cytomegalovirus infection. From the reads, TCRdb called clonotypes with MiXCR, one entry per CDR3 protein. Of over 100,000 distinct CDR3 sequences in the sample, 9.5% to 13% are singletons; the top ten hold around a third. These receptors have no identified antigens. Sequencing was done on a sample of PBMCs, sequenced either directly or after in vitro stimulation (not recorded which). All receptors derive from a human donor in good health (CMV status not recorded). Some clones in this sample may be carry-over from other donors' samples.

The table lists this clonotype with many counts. The CDR3 nucleotides read TGTGCCAGCAGTCGCAGGGGAGCTGGGGCCAACGTCCTGACTTTC. Translation gives CASSRRGAGANVLTF. This chain joins TRBV6-2 or TRBV6-3 and TRBJ2-6; tentatively, D is TRBD1 (6 bases). This CDR3 contains 15 residues. CDR1 is MNHEY, CDR2 SVGEGT, per germline. The V and J ends lost 5 bases and 2 bases respectively, with 10 bases between them.

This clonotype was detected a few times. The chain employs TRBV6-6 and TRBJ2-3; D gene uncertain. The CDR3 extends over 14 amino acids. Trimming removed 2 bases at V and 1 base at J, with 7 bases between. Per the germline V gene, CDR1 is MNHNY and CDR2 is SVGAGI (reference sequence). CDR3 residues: CASSYNSGTDTQYF. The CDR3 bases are TGTGCCAGCAGTTACAACAGCGGCACAGATACGCAGTATTTT.

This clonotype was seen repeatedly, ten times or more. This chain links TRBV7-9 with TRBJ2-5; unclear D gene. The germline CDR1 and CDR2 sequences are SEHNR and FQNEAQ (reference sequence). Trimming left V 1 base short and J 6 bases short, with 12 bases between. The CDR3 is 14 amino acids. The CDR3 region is CASSLVSDAQTQYF. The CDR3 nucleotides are TGTGCCAGCAGCTTAGTTTCTGACGCACAGACCCAGTACTTC.

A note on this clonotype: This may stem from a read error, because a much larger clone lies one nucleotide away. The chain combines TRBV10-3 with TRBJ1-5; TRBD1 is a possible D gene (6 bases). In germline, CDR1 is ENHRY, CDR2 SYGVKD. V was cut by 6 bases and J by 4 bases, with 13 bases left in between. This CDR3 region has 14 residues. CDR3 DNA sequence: TGTGCCATCAGCAGGACAGCCGATAATCAGCCCCAGCATTTT. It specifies CAISRTADNQPQHF.

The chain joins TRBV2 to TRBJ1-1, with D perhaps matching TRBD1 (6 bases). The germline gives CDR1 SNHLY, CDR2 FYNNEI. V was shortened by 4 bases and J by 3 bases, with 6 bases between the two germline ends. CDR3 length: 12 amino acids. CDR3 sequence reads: CASSGQDTEAFF. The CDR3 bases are TGTGCCAGCAGTGGACAGGACACTGAAGCTTTCTTT. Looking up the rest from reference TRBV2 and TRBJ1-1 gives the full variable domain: EPEVTQTPSHQVTQMGQEVILRCVPISNHLYFYWYRQILGQKVEFLVSFYNNEISEKSEIFDDQFSVERPDGSNFTLKIRSTKLEDSAMYFCASSGQDTEAFFGQGTRLTVV.

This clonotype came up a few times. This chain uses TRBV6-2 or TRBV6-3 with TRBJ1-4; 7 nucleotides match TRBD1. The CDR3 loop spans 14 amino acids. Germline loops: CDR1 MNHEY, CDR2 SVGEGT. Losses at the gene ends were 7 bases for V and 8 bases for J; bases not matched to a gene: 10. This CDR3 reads CASNEQGPAEKLFF. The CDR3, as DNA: TGTGCCAGCAACGAACAGGGGCCGGCCGAAAAACTGTTTTTT.

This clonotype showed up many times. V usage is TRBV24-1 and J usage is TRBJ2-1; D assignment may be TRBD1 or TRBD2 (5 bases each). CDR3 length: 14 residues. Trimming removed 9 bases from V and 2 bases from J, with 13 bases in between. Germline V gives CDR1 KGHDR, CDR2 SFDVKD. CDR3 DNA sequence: TGTGCCACCGGGGCGGGTCCCACCTACAATGAGCAGTTCTTC. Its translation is CATGAGPTYNEQFF.

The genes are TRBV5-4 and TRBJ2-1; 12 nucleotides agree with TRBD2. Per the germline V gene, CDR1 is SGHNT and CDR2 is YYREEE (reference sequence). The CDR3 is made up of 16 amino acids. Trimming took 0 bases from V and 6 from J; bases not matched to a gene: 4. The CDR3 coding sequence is TGTGCCAGCAGCTTGGGGGGACTAGCGGGCGTCAATGAGCAGTTCTTC. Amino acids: CASSLGGLAGVNEQFF.

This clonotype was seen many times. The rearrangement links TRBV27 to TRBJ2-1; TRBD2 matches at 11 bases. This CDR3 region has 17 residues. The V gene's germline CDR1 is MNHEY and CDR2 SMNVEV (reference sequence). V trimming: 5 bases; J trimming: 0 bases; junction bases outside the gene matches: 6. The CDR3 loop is CASSLGLAGSSYNEQFF. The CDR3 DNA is TGTGCCAGCAGTCTTGGACTAGCGGGTAGCTCCTACAATGAGCAGTTCTTC.

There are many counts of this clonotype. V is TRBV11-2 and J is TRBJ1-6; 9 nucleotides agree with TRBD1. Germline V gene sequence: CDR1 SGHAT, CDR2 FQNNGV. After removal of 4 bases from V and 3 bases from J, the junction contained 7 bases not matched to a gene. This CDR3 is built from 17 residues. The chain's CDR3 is CASSSLRDRVYNSPLHF. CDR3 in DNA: TGTGCCAGCAGCTCTCTCCGGGACAGGGTCTATAATTCACCCCTCCACTTT. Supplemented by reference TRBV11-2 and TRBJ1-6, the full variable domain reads EAGVAQSPRYKIIEKRQSVAFWCNPISGHATLYWYQQILGQGPKLLIQFQNNGVVDDSQLPKDRFSAERLKGVDSTLKIQPAKLEDSAVYLCASSSLRDRVYNSPLHFGNGTRLTVT.

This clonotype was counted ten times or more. CDR3 coding DNA: TGTGCCACCAGCGGTGGGACAGGTGACTACAATGAGCAGTTCTTC. Its protein is CATSGGTGDYNEQFF. This chain uses TRBV15 with TRBJ2-1; 8 bases are a match to TRBD1. V gave up 5 bases and J gave up 3 bases; unmatched junction bases: 6. This CDR3 comprises 15 residues. Germline V lookup: CDR1 LNHNV, CDR2 YYDKDF (reference sequence).

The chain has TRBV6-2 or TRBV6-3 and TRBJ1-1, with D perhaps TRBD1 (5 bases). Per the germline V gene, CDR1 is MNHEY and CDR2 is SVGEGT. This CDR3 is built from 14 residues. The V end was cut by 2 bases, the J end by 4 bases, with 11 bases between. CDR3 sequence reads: CASSYLLGGTEAFF. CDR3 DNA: TGTGCCAGCAGTTACCTCTTGGGGGGCACTGAAGCTTTCTTT.

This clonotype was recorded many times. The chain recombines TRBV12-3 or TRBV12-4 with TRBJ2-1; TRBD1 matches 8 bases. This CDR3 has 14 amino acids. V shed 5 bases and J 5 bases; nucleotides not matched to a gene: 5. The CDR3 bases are TGTGCCAGCAGTCGATACAGGGGGGACAATGAGCAGTTCTTC. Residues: CASSRYRGDNEQFF.

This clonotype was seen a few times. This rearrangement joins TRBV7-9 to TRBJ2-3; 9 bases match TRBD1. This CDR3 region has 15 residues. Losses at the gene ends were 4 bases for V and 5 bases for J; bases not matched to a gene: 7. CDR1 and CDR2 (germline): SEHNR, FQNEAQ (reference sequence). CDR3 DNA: TGTGCCAGCAGCTCTTACAGGGGGCGCTTAGATACGCAGTATTTT. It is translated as CASSSYRGRLDTQYF. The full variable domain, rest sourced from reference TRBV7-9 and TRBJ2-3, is DTGVSQNPRHKITKRGQNVTFRCDPISEHNRLYWYRQTLGQGPEFLTYFQNEAQLEKSRLLSDRFSAERPKGSFSTLEIQRTEQGDSAMYLCASSSYRGRLDTQYFGPGTRLTVL.

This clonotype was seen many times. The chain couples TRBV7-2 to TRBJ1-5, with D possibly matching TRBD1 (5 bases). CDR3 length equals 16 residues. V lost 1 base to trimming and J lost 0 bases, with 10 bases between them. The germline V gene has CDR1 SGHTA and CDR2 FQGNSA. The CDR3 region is CASSLVGGDSNQPQHF. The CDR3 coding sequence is TGTGCCAGCAGCTTAGTTGGAGGGGATAGCAATCAGCCCCAGCATTTT.

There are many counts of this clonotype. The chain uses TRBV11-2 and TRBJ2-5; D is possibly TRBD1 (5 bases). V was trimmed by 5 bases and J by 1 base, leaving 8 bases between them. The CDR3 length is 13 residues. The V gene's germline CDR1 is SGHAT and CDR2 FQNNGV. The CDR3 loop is CASSTGLQETQYF. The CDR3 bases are TGTGCCAGCAGCACAGGCCTCCAAGAGACCCAGTACTTC.